This TCR beta chain was sequenced during a study of breast tumors, draining lymph nodes, adjacent tissues. TCRdb re-called the multiplex PCR reads with MiXCR, one entry per CDR3 protein. The profile shows some 22,000 distinct CDR3 sequences, 40% to 45% of them singletons. Details on this clonotype: Its antigen is still unknown.

Notes on the study in general: The data were judged consistent with most tumor T cells coming from lymph node and expanding in tumor. That most tumor T cells come from lymph nodes remained unproven. Luminal-like breast cancer showed significantly higher tumor–nontumor repertoire similarity than basal-like. Compared with lymph nodes, tumors were less diverse; compared with nontumor tissue, more.

With V trimmed by 1 base and J by 0 bases, 4 bases remained unmatched. The germline gives CDR1 ENHRY, CDR2 SYGVKD. The CDR3 is 16 residues long. The sequence came from a female donor with breast cancer. Some clones in this sample may be carry-over from other donors' samples. The chain links TRBV10-3 to TRBJ2-3; 7 bases match TRBD2. Sample: breast tumor tissue. The CDR3 coding sequence is TGTGCCATCAGTGAGTGGGGAGGGGCCAGCACAGATACGCAGTATTTT. Amino acid sequence: CAISEWGGASTDTQYF.